Below are 2 T cell receptor beta chains sequenced from a single sample in a study of blood T cell repertoires in COVID-19. The data were produced by immunoSEQ multiplex PCR, yet TCRdb's version contains in-frame clones alone and is incomplete. Of 350,000 or so clones listed, more than 70% were seen once; the top ten hold under 11%. Sample: peripheral blood. Every receptor here comes from a woman aged 25 to 45 with COVID-19, enrolled during active disease.

The chain uses TRBV13 and TRBJ2-3; 7 nucleotides match TRBD1. CDR3 length equals 15 residues. V gave up 4 bases and J gave up 2 bases; unmatched junction bases: 6. Germline CDR1 reads PRHDT; CDR2 reads FYEKMQ (reference sequence). This CDR3 is CASSSSDRDTDTQYF. The DNA for the CDR3 is TGTGCCAGCAGCTCCAGCGACAGGGACACAGATACGCAGTATTTT.

This clone has just a few counts. The V and J genes are TRBV15 and TRBJ2-2; 7 nucleotides match TRBD1. CDR1 is LNHNV, CDR2 YYDKDF, per germline (reference sequence). With V trimmed by 2 bases and J by 1 base, 7 bases remained unmatched. This CDR3 has 17 amino acids. The CDR3 sequence is CATSRLSQGVNTGELFF. The CDR3 DNA is TGTGCCACCAGCAGATTATCGCAGGGGGTGAACACCGGGGAGCTGTTTTTT.